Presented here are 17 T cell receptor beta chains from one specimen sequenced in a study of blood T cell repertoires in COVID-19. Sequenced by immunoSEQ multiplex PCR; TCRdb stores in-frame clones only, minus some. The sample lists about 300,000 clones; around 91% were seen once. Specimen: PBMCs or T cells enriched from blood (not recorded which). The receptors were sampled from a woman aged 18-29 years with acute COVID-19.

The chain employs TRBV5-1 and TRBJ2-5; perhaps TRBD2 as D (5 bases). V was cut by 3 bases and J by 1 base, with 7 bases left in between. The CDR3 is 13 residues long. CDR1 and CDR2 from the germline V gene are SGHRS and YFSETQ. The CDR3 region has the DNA TGCGCCAGCAGCTGGACTCTCCAAGAGACCCAGTACTTC. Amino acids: CASSWTLQETQYF.

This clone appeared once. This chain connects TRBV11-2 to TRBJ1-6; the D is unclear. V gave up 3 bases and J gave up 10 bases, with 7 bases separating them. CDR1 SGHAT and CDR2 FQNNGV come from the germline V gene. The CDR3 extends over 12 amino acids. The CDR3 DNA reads TGTGCCAGCAGCTTCGGTCCCTCACCCCTCCACTTT. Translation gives CASSFGPSPLHF. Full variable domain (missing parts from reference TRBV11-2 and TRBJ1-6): EAGVAQSPRYKIIEKRQSVAFWCNPISGHATLYWYQQILGQGPKLLIQFQNNGVVDDSQLPKDRFSAERLKGVDSTLKIQPAKLEDSAVYLCASSFGPSPLHFGNGTRLTVT.

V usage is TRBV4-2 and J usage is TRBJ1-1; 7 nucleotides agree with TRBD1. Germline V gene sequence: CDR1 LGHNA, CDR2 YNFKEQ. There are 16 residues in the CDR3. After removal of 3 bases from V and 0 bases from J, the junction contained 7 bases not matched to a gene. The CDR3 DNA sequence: TGTGCCAGCAGCCAGGCCCCGGGACAGATGAACACTGAAGCTTTCTTT. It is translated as CASSQAPGQMNTEAFF.

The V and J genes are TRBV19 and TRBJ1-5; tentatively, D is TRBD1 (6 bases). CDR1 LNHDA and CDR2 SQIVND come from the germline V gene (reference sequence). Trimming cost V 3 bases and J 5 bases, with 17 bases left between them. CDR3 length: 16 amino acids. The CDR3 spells CASSILGAGGDQPQHF. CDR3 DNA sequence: TGTGCCAGTAGTATCCTGGGGGCAGGCGGCGATCAGCCCCAGCATTTT.

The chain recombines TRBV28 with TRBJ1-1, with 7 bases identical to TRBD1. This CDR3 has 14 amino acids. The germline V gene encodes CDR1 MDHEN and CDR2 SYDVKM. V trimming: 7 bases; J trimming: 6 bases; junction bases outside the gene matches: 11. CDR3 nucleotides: TGTGCCAGCACCATCAGGGGGAAGGGGGCTGAAGCTTTCTTT. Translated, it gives CASTIRGKGAEAFF.

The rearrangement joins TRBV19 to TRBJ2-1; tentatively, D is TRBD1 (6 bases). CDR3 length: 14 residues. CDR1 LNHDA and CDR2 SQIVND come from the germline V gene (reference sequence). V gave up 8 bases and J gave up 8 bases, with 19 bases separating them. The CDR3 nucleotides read TGTGCCAGTTCGGACAGATCCCGCGCGCATGAGCAGTTCTTC. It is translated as CASSDRSRAHEQFF.

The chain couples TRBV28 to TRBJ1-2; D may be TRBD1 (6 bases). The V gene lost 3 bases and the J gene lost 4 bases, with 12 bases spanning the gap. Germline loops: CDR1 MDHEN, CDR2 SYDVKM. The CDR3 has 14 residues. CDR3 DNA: TGTGCCAGCAGTTTTGTGGGACAACCCTATGGCTACACCTTC. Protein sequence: CASSFVGQPYGYTF.

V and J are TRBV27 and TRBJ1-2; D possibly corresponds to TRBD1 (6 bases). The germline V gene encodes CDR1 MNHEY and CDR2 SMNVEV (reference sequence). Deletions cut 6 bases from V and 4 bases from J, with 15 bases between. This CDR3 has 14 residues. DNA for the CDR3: TGTGCCAGCAGGTACGACACAGGGAGCTATGGCTACACCTTC. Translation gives CASRYDTGSYGYTF.

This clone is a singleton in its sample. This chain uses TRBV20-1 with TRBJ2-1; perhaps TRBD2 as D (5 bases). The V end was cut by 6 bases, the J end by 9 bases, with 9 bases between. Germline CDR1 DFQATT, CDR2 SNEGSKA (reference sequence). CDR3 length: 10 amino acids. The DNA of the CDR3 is TGCAGTGCCGCCGAGGGTGAGCAGTTCTTC. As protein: CSAAEGEQFF.

CDR3 DNA sequence: TGTGCCAGCAGCTTAAAGGAACAGGACACAGATACGCAGTATTTT. Amino acid sequence: CASSLKEQDTDTQYF. The chain uses TRBV7-8 and TRBJ2-3, with D possibly being TRBD1 (5 bases). CDR3 length equals 15 residues. V shed 2 bases and J shed 2 bases, with 11 bases lying between them. Germline loops: CDR1 SGHVS, CDR2 FQNEAQ.

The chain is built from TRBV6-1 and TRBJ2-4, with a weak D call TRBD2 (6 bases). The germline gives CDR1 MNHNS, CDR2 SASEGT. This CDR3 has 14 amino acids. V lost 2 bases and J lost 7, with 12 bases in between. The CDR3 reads CASSEQGRGNIQYF. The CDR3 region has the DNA TGTGCCAGCAGTGAACAGGGCCGGGGGAACATTCAGTACTTC.

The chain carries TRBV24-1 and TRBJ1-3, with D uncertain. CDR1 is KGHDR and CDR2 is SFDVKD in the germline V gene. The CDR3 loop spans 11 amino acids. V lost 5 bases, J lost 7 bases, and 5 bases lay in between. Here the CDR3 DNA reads TGTGCCACCAGTGGCGGGAACACCATATATTTT. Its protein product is CATSGGNTIYF.

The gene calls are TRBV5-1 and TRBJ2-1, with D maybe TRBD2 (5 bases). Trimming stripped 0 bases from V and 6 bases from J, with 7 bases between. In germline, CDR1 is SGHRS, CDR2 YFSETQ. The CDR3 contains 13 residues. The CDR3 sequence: CASSLVEGNEQFF. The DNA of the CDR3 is TGCGCCAGCAGCTTGGTCGAGGGCAATGAGCAGTTCTTC.

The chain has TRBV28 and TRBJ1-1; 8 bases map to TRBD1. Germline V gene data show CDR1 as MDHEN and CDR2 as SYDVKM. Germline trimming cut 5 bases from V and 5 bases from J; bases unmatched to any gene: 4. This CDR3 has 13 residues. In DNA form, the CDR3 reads TGTGCCAGCAGTGCAGGGGGCCGGACTGAAGCTTTCTTT. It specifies CASSAGGRTEAFF.

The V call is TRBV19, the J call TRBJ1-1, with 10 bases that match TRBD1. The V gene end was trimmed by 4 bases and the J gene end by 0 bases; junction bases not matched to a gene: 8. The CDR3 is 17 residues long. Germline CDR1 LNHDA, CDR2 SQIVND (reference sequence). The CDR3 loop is CASSTSRDRGLNTEAFF. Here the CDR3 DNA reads TGTGCCAGTAGTACGTCCCGGGACAGGGGTTTGAACACTGAAGCTTTCTTT.

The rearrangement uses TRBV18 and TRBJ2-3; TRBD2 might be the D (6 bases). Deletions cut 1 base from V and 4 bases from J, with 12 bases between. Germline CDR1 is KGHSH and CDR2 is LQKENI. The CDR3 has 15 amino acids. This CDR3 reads CASSPLILAPDTQYF. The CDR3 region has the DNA TGTGCCAGCTCACCACTAATACTAGCCCCAGATACGCAGTATTTT.

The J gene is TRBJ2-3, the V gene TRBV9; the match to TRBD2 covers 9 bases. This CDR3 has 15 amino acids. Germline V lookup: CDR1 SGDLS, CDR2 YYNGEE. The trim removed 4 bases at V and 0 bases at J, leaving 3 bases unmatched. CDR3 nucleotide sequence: TGTGCCAGCAGCCCTAGCGGGGAGAGCACAGATACGCAGTATTTT. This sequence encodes CASSPSGESTDTQYF.